The clone carrying this T cell receptor (beta chain) occurred a few times. The antigen remains unidentified. V shed 7 bases and J shed 10 bases, with 13 bases lying between them. From germline, CDR1 is GTSNPN and CDR2 SVGIG (reference sequence). The CDR3 loop spans 11 amino acids. The source of the sample is a study of response to subunit inactivated influenza vaccine. The study, taken as a whole, reports: It was the authors' suggestion that each seasonal influenza vaccination recruits few new T cells.

TCRdb called the RT-PCR reads again in MiXCR, with one record for every CDR3 protein. The sample contains about 160,000 distinct CDR3 sequences, approximately 11% of which appear only once. The material was non-naive T cells sorted from PBMCs, obtained roughly 6 weeks after vaccination. This chain uses TRBV30 with TRBJ1-4; tentative D call: TRBD1 (5 bases). The sequence was obtained from a man aged 45-60 years who received an inactivated influenza vaccine. CDR3 residues: CALGYRRKLFF. The CDR3, as DNA: TGTGCCTTGGGATACAGGAGAAAACTGTTTTTT.